The 26 T cell receptor beta chains below all came from one sample that was sequenced in a study of blood T cell repertoires in COVID-19. Sequencing used immunoSEQ multiplex PCR; TCRdb keeps in-frame clones, though not all of them. Of 150,000 to 200,000 clones listed, about 85% are singletons. Source material: peripheral blood. Receptors originate from a man aged 55 to 70 with acute or convalescent COVID-19.

The rearrangement links TRBV18 to TRBJ1-1; perhaps TRBD1 as D (6 bases). This CDR3 is 15 amino acids long. V dropped 6 bases and J dropped 0 bases, with 14 bases sitting between them. Germline CDR1 and CDR2: KGHSH and LQKENI. The CDR3 DNA is TGTGCCAGCTCCCCTACAGGGATTATGAACACTGAAGCTTTCTTT. Protein sequence: CASSPTGIMNTEAFF.

CDR3 residues: CASSRSTDSYEQYV. The DNA for the CDR3 is TGTGCCAGCAGTCGATCAACGGACAGCTACGAGCAGTACGTC. V is TRBV13 and J is TRBJ2-7, with D possibly matching TRBD1 (6 bases). Germline loops: CDR1 PRHDT, CDR2 FYEKMQ (reference sequence). The CDR3 has 14 amino acids. The V and J ends lost 6 bases and 3 bases respectively, with 15 bases between them.

As regards this clone: Distinct nucleotide sequences in the sample also encode this CDR3. The chain joins TRBV6-5 to TRBJ1-4, with D possibly TRBD1 on 6 matching bases. The germline V gene encodes CDR1 MNHEY and CDR2 SVGAGI. The CDR3 covers 14 residues. The ends were cut back, 6 bases at V and 3 bases at J, with 11 bases in the middle. This CDR3 reads CASSRTASNEKLFF. The CDR3 DNA is TGTGCCAGCAGCAGGACAGCCTCTAATGAAAAACTGTTTTTT.

The sample holds a few counts of this clone. The chain joins TRBV5-6 to TRBJ2-1; 8 positions match TRBD2. The CDR3 covers 16 residues. From germline, CDR1 is SGHDT and CDR2 YYEEEE. Germline trimming cut 4 bases from V and 9 bases from J; bases unmatched to any gene: 15. CDR3 bases: TGTGCCAGCAGCCCATGGACTAGCCCGTTCCTCGGTGAGCAGTTCTTC. This translates into CASSPWTSPFLGEQFF. Full variable domain (remainder filled in from reference TRBV5-6 and TRBJ2-1): DAGVTQSPTHLIKTRGQQVTLRCSPKSGHDTVSWYQQALGQGPQFIFQYYEEEERQRGNFPDRFSGHQFPNYSSELNVNALLLGDSALYLCASSPWTSPFLGEQFFGPGTRLTVL.

The rearrangement joins TRBV4-1 to TRBJ2-1, with 7 bases fitting TRBD2. J gave up 2 bases and V 4 bases, and 8 bases lay outside the gene matches. The CDR3 is 16 residues long. Germline loops: CDR1 MGHRA, CDR2 YSYEKL. This chain's CDR3 is CASSPIPSGAYNEQFF. CDR3 nucleotides: TGCGCCAGCAGCCCCATCCCTAGCGGAGCCTACAATGAGCAGTTCTTC.

The rearrangement links TRBV3-1 (or the pseudogene TRBV3-2) to TRBJ1-2; D unclear. Trimming removed 1 base at V and 4 bases at J, with 13 bases between. The V gene's germline CDR1 is LGHDT and CDR2 YNNKEL (reference sequence). The CDR3 sequence is 15 residues long. The CDR3 sequence is CASSQGWRDRYGYTF. The DNA for the CDR3 is TGTGCCAGCAGCCAAGGATGGAGGGATCGCTATGGCTACACCTTC.

The V gene is TRBV3-1 (or the pseudogene TRBV3-2), the J gene TRBJ2-3; D unresolved. The CDR3 loop spans 13 amino acids. Germline loops: CDR1 LGHDT, CDR2 YNNKEL (reference sequence). V lost 6 bases and J 0 bases, leaving 7 bases between the germline ends. CDR3 sequence: CASRRLSTDTQYF. The CDR3 nucleotides are TGTGCCAGCAGGAGGCTTAGCACAGATACGCAGTATTTT.

V usage is TRBV5-1 and J usage is TRBJ1-1; no clear D gene. The CDR3 has 13 residues. Trimming took off 5 bases at V and 1 base at J, with 9 bases between the two ends. The germline gives CDR1 SGHRS, CDR2 YFSETQ. CDR3 in amino acids: CASRTTPNTEAFF. DNA for the CDR3: TGCGCCAGCAGAACCACACCGAACACTGAAGCTTTCTTT.

As concerns this clone: Other nucleotide sequences from this sample produce the same CDR3. This sequence joins TRBV2 and TRBJ1-5, with 9 bases aligning to TRBD1. V shed 3 bases and J 4 bases; nucleotides not matched to a gene: 1. The CDR3 runs to 14 residues. Germline V CDR1 and CDR2: SNHLY, FYNNEI. The CDR3: CASSEDRGNQPQHF. In DNA form, the CDR3 reads TGTGCCAGCAGTGAGGACAGGGGTAATCAGCCCCAGCATTTT. The variable domain in full, with the rest retrieved from reference TRBV2 and TRBJ1-5, is EPEVTQTPSHQVTQMGQEVILRCVPISNHLYFYWYRQILGQKVEFLVSFYNNEISEKSEIFDDQFSVERPDGSNFTLKIRSTKLEDSAMYFCASSEDRGNQPQHFGDGTRLSIL.

The chain links TRBV11-2 to TRBJ2-7, with 7 bases aligning to TRBD1. Germline values: CDR1 SGHAT, CDR2 FQNNGV. Losses at the gene ends were 8 bases for V and 9 bases for J; bases not matched to a gene: 16. The CDR3 extends over 14 amino acids. CDR3 nucleotide sequence: TGTGCCAGCCTTCCCGGGACAGAGGTCTGCGGGCAGTACTTC. Encoded protein: CASLPGTEVCGQYF. Drawing the rest from reference TRBV11-2 and TRBJ2-7, the complete variable domain is EAGVAQSPRYKIIEKRQSVAFWCNPISGHATLYWYQQILGQGPKLLIQFQNNGVVDDSQLPKDRFSAERLKGVDSTLKIQPAKLEDSAVYLCASLPGTEVCGQYFGPGTRLTVT.

This sequence joins TRBV30 and TRBJ1-2, with a weak D call TRBD1 (5 bases). V was shortened by 4 bases and J by 5 bases, with 11 bases between the two germline ends. CDR1 and CDR2 (germline): GTSNPN, SVGIG (reference sequence). This CDR3 spans 12 amino acids. CDR3 amino acids: CAWKRGRYGYTF. In DNA, the CDR3 is TGTGCCTGGAAGCGGGGGAGATATGGCTACACCTTC.

This chain uses TRBV4-1 with TRBJ1-4; 9 bases agree with TRBD1. Losses at the gene ends were 1 base for V and 7 bases for J; bases not matched to a gene: 10. This CDR3 is built from 17 residues. Germline V CDR1 and CDR2: MGHRA, YSYEKL. As DNA, the CDR3 is TGCGCCAGCAGCCAAGCCTCATTGGGACAGGGCCCTGAAAAACTGTTTTTT. This encodes CASSQASLGQGPEKLFF.

The chain couples TRBV10-2 to TRBJ1-1; no definite D call. Germline V gene sequence: CDR1 WSHSY, CDR2 SAAADI. The CDR3 has 11 residues. Trimming cost V 6 bases and J 5 bases, with 7 bases left between them. This CDR3 is CASSRDTEAFF. The CDR3 DNA reads as TGCGCCAGCAGCCGGGATACTGAAGCTTTCTTT.

The V gene is TRBV30, the J gene TRBJ2-7; 7 positions agree with TRBD2. J gave up 11 bases and V 6 bases, and 10 bases lay outside the gene matches. There are 11 residues in the CDR3. Germline CDR1 and CDR2: GTSNPN and SVGIG (reference sequence). The CDR3 protein is CACLSGGSKYF. The CDR3 region has the DNA TGTGCCTGTCTTTCGGGCGGGAGTAAGTACTTC.

The genes are TRBV24-1 and TRBJ2-3, with 7 bases matching TRBD2. CDR1 and CDR2 from the germline V gene are KGHDR and SFDVKD. There are 15 residues in the CDR3. J lost 1 base, V lost 7 bases, and 7 bases had no gene match. CDR3 loop: CATSHAGVGTDTQYF. The CDR3 bases are TGTGCCACCAGCCATGCGGGGGTCGGCACAGATACGCAGTATTTT.

The rearrangement joins TRBV11-3 to TRBJ2-4; 9 bases line up with TRBD1. Germline CDR1 and CDR2: SGHNT and YENEEA. Trimming at V came to 5 bases and at J to 10 bases, leaving 9 bases not matched to a gene. CDR3 size: 14 residues. CDR3 nucleotide sequence: TGTGCCAGCAGCATAGCCGGGACAGGGTGGATTCAGTACTTC. This codes for CASSIAGTGWIQYF.

V usage is TRBV19 and J usage is TRBJ2-5; no firm D call. Germline CDR1 is LNHDA and CDR2 is SQIVND (reference sequence). V was shortened by 5 bases and J by 5 bases, with 9 bases between the two germline ends. The CDR3 is made up of 12 amino acids. CDR3 in DNA: TGTGCCAGTAGTGTCCGCAGTGAGACCCAGTACTTC. Encoded protein: CASSVRSETQYF.

The chain combines TRBV27 with TRBJ1-3, with D tentatively TRBD1 (6 bases). Trimming stripped 6 bases from V and 3 bases from J, with 12 bases between. Germline V gives CDR1 MNHEY, CDR2 SMNVEV (reference sequence). The CDR3 loop spans 14 amino acids. CDR3 in amino acids: CASSRGLFGNTIYF. The CDR3, as DNA: TGTGCCAGCAGCAGGGGCCTTTTTGGAAACACCATATATTTT.

J is TRBJ1-1 and V is TRBV5-4; TRBD1 agrees at 10 bases. Trimming removed 4 bases from V and 5 bases from J; junction bases left unmatched: 5. CDR1 and CDR2 from the germline V gene are SGHNT and YYREEE (reference sequence). The CDR3 extends over 14 amino acids. The CDR3, as DNA: TGTGCCAGCAGCCCAGACAGGGGGCGAACTGAAGCTTTCTTT. Residues: CASSPDRGRTEAFF.

V gene TRBV6-7 combines with J gene TRBJ2-7; 10 bases are a match to TRBD1. TRBV6-7 is filed as an ORF, its function uncertain. This CDR3 is built from 17 residues. V dropped 5 bases and J dropped 3; count of bases not matched to a gene: 13. The CDR3: CASSHRTGTGVDYEQYV. The DNA of the CDR3 is TGTGCCAGCAGTCACCGAACCGGGACAGGGGTGGACTACGAGCAGTACGTC.

The chain carries TRBV4-2 and TRBJ1-3; D might be TRBD1 (5 bases). V was cut by 4 bases and J by 0 bases, with 16 bases left in between. This CDR3 is built from 17 residues. CDR1 LGHNA and CDR2 YNFKEQ come from the germline V gene. The CDR3 here is CASSLRIQDYSGNTIYF. The CDR3, as DNA: TGTGCCAGCAGCCTTAGGATACAGGACTACTCTGGAAACACCATATATTTT.

The chain has TRBV30 and TRBJ1-2, with TRBD1 matching over 7 bases. V was pared by 5 bases and J by 4 bases, with 4 bases of the junction left unmatched. This CDR3 contains 12 residues. Germline values: CDR1 GTSNPN, CDR2 SVGIG (reference sequence). The CDR3 nucleotides are TGTGCCTGGGGGGACAGTAGCTATGGCTACACCTTC. It codes for CAWGDSSYGYTF.

The rearrangement links TRBV3-1 (or the pseudogene TRBV3-2) to TRBJ2-2, with TRBD2 matching 15 bases. The CDR3 extends over 16 amino acids. V was clipped by 10 bases and J by 3 bases; unmatched bases: 6. Germline values: CDR1 LGHDT, CDR2 YNNKEL (reference sequence). The CDR3 region has the DNA TGTGCCATTCGGACTAGCGGGGGGGCGGACACCGGGGAGCTGTTTTTT. This encodes CAIRTSGGADTGELFF.

This clone was counted once. The V and J genes are TRBV10-2 and TRBJ2-3; 11 nucleotides match TRBD2. The V gene's germline CDR1 is WSHSY and CDR2 SAAADI. The V and J ends lost 3 bases and 11 bases, in that order; junction bases with no gene match: 4. CDR3 length: 13 residues. This chain's CDR3 is CASSELAGAVQYF. DNA of the CDR3: TGCGCCAGCAGTGAACTAGCGGGGGCCGTGCAGTATTTT.

The chain recombines TRBV5-1 with TRBJ1-3; weak D call: TRBD1 (6 bases). CDR3 length: 13 residues. V dropped 4 bases and J dropped 4 bases, with 9 bases sitting between them. Germline values: CDR1 SGHRS, CDR2 YFSETQ. CDR3 region: CASSRDIGNTIYF. The CDR3 DNA is TGCGCCAGCAGCCGGGACATCGGAAACACCATATATTTT.

This clone was found many times. The chain carries TRBV7-3 and TRBJ1-1; maybe TRBD1 (5 bases). Trimming pared 5 bases from V and 1 base from J, leaving 11 bases between. This CDR3 spans 14 amino acids. Germline assignment: CDR1 SGHTA and CDR2 FQGTGA. The CDR3 loop is CASSPGHSNTEAFF. CDR3 sequence (DNA): TGTGCCAGCAGCCCCGGACATTCGAACACTGAAGCTTTCTTT.